The text below deals with one T cell receptor beta chain. Profiling relied on immunoSEQ multiplex PCR, and the TCRdb table lists in-frame clones only, not all of them. In the table there are 400,000 to 500,000 clones, approximately 80% of which are singletons. The germline V gene has CDR1 MNHEY and CDR2 SVGAGI. This CDR3 has 14 amino acids. Trimming took off 6 bases at V and 8 bases at J, with 17 bases between the two ends. This sample is drawn from a study of shared clonotypes between healthy human individuals. The V gene is TRBV6-5, the J gene TRBJ1-5, with D maybe TRBD1 (6 bases). The TCR originated in a woman in her 40s in good health. Some clones in this sample may be carry-over from other donors' samples. Sample: PBMCs. This CDR3 reads CASSHDRSSEPQHF. The CDR3 DNA reads as TGTGCCAGCAGCCACGACAGGAGTTCGGAGCCCCAGCATTTT.